The 13 T cell receptor beta chains reported below all come from one sample, sequenced in a study of beta chain features in type 1 diabetes. Study findings and constraints: Researchers report that Type 1 diabetes patients had moderately but significantly shorter TCRB CDR3s across all four CD4+ subsets.

Reverse transcribing all isolated RNA meant expressed TCRB transcripts were sequenced. TCRdb's copy holds only in-frame clones and misses some; the assay was immunoSEQ multiplex PCR. The sample contains approximately 260,000 clones, about a fifth of which appear only once. The antigens for these receptors are not known. Sequencing input: naive CD4+ T cells from blood. Receptors originate from a woman in her thirties or forties with type 1 diabetes.

Only a few counts were recorded for this clone. V is TRBV28 and J is TRBJ2-7, with a possible D match to TRBD2 (5 bases). V gave up 4 bases and J gave up 6 bases, with 13 bases separating them. The CDR3 has 13 amino acids. From germline, CDR1 is MDHEN and CDR2 SYDVKM. CDR3 nucleotides: TGTGCCAGCAGTTCCGGGGTTGGTTCCGAGCAGTACTTC. It specifies CASSSGVGSEQYF.

This sequence joins TRBV25-1 and TRBJ1-1; possibly TRBD1 for D (5 bases). The V and J ends lost 2 bases and 6 bases respectively, with 10 bases between them. In germline, CDR1 is MGHDK, CDR2 SYGVNS. The CDR3 length is 13 residues. This CDR3 reads CASSETGGAEAFF. CDR3 sequence (DNA): TGTGCCAGCAGTGAAACGGGGGGGGCTGAAGCTTTCTTT.

This clone showed up just a few times. CDR3 region: CATPGKGQETQYF. DNA for the CDR3: TGTGCCACCCCAGGGAAGGGCCAAGAGACCCAGTACTTC. The chain employs TRBV30 and TRBJ2-5; a weak D match, TRBD1 (5 bases). Trimming removed 8 bases from V and 1 base from J, with 14 bases in between. Germline V lookup: CDR1 GTSNPN, CDR2 SVGIG (reference sequence). This CDR3 spans 13 amino acids.

CDR3 protein: CASSLEPSGIEQFF. The DNA of the CDR3 is TGTGCCAGCAGCTTAGAACCCTCAGGGATTGAGCAGTTCTTC. V gene TRBV11-2 combines with J gene TRBJ2-1, with D possibly matching TRBD1 (5 bases). Deletions cut 0 bases from V and 9 bases from J, with 12 bases between. Germline CDR1 SGHAT, CDR2 FQNNGV. This CDR3 comprises 14 residues.

This clone was observed a few times. This chain links TRBV28 with TRBJ2-7; 9 bases are a match to TRBD1. The germline CDR1 and CDR2 sequences are MDHEN and SYDVKM. The CDR3 contains 16 residues. The J segment lost 3 bases and the V segment lost 8 bases, leaving 14 bases of the junction unmatched. The CDR3 DNA reads TGTGCCAGCCTTGGCGACGGGACAGGGTTCCGCTACGAGCAGTACTTC. As protein: CASLGDGTGFRYEQYF. Supplemented by reference TRBV28 and TRBJ2-7, the full variable domain reads DVKVTQSSRYLVKRTGEKVFLECVQDMDHENMFWYRQDPGLGLRLIYFSYDVKMKEKGDIPEGYSVSREKKERFSLILESASTNQTSMYLCASLGDGTGFRYEQYFGPGTRLTVT.

This chain joins TRBV5-4 and TRBJ1-6; D gene uncertain. In germline, CDR1 is SGHNT, CDR2 YYREEE (reference sequence). V shed 0 bases and J shed 5 bases, with 9 bases lying between them. This CDR3 region has 15 residues. The CDR3, as DNA: TGTGCCAGCAGCTTGGGGGCAGACAATAATTCACCCCTCCACTTT. Protein product: CASSLGADNNSPLHF.

The V and J genes are TRBV4-3 and TRBJ1-6; D remains ambiguous. This CDR3 region has 15 residues. Germline loops: CDR1 LGHNA, CDR2 YSLEER. With 1 base removed from V and 3 bases from J, the gap between germline ends came to 7 bases. The CDR3: CASSQAYSYNSPLHF. CDR3 bases: TGCGCCAGCAGCCAAGCCTACAGCTATAATTCACCCCTCCACTTT.

This clone showed up just a few times. The CDR3 is CASSDTSGSITGELFF. CDR3 coding DNA: TGTGCCAGCAGTGACACTAGCGGGAGTATCACCGGGGAGCTGTTTTTT. The chain employs TRBV25-1 and TRBJ2-2; 11 bases are a match to TRBD2. Germline CDR1 is MGHDK and CDR2 is SYGVNS. V was clipped by 3 bases and J by 4 bases; unmatched bases: 4. The CDR3 loop spans 16 amino acids.

The chain couples TRBV30 to TRBJ1-4, with a tentative D call TRBD1 (6 bases). CDR1 GTSNPN and CDR2 SVGIG come from the germline V gene (reference sequence). With 3 bases removed from V and 4 bases from J, the gap between germline ends came to 12 bases. The CDR3 loop spans 14 amino acids. The CDR3 region is CAWRTQGFNEKLFF. CDR3 in DNA: TGTGCCTGGAGGACACAGGGATTTAATGAAAAACTGTTTTTT.

The chain links TRBV6-6 to TRBJ2-5; 9 nucleotides match TRBD1. The V gene's germline CDR1 is MNHNY and CDR2 SVGAGI (reference sequence). The CDR3 covers 16 residues. V shed 4 bases, J shed 4 bases, and the junction held 10 bases outside the gene matches. The CDR3 loop is CASSSLRPGQGETQYF. CDR3 in DNA: TGTGCCAGCAGTTCGCTGCGTCCGGGACAGGGAGAGACCCAGTACTTC.

V usage is TRBV28 and J usage is TRBJ1-3, with TRBD1 matching over 8 bases. The CDR3 runs 16 residues. V trimming: 4 bases; J trimming: 0 bases; junction bases outside the gene matches: 5. CDR1 and CDR2 from the germline V gene are MDHEN and SYDVKM. The CDR3 loop reads CASSSHQGASGNTIYF. CDR3 nucleotide sequence: TGTGCCAGCAGTTCGCACCAGGGGGCCTCTGGAAACACCATATATTTT.

V gene TRBV28 combines with J gene TRBJ1-1; the D gene is possibly TRBD1 (5 bases). This CDR3 region has 13 residues. Trimming removed 0 bases at V and 7 bases at J, with 9 bases between. Germline V gives CDR1 MDHEN, CDR2 SYDVKM. CDR3 amino acids: CASSLWETGEAFF. The CDR3 DNA is TGTGCCAGCAGTTTATGGGAAACAGGTGAAGCTTTCTTT.

The J gene is TRBJ2-1, the V gene TRBV9, with 8 bases matching TRBD2. With 3 bases clipped from V and 9 bases from J, the junction kept 5 bases outside the gene matches. CDR1 and CDR2 from the germline V gene are SGDLS and YYNGEE. The CDR3 spans 13 residues. The CDR3 loop is CASSAAGGSEQFF. CDR3 nucleotide sequence: TGTGCCAGCAGCGCTGCGGGGGGCAGTGAGCAGTTCTTC.